These 18 T cell receptor beta chains were sequenced from one sample in a study of regulatory T cells in long-lasting Graves disease. Indicated time point: persistent/refractory GD, antithyroid drugs over 5 years with positive TRAb. Researchers made the TCR library from RNA that was extracted from PBMCs. Arm-PCR of CDR3 regions and iRepertoire HTBI primers were used to build TCR beta libraries. MiXCR, applied by TCRdb to the multiplex PCR reads, yields one record per CDR3 protein. This table holds 400,000 to 600,000 distinct CDR3 sequences, 20% to 25% found once. This material consisted of peripheral blood mononuclear cells (PBMCs), taken when the disease was refractory, from a patient treated with antithyroid drugs. These receptors were taken from a female donor with Graves disease.

This clonotype was recorded at least ten times. This sequence joins TRBV28 and TRBJ2-7; either TRBD1 or TRBD2 may fit D (7 bases each). The length of the CDR3 is 16 residues. Trimming shortened V by 5 bases and J by 5 bases, and 22 bases separated the two germline ends. Germline assignment: CDR1 MDHEN and CDR2 SYDVKM. The CDR3 coding sequence is TGTGCCAGCAGTCAGGGGGGCCAGGCGGGAGCAAACGAGCAGTACTTC. Its protein product is CASSQGGQAGANEQYF.

This clonotype came up many times. The CDR3: CASSLAGSNQPQHF. The CDR3 DNA is TGTGCCAGCAGTTTAGCCGGCAGCAATCAGCCCCAGCATTTT. V gene TRBV12-3 or TRBV12-4 combines with J gene TRBJ1-5; D not certain. Trimming stripped 0 bases from V and 1 base from J, with 4 bases between. This CDR3 spans 14 amino acids.

This clonotype was seen many times. The J gene is TRBJ2-7, the V gene TRBV28; D unclear. Germline V gene lookup returns CDR1 MDHEN and CDR2 SYDVKM. With 8 bases removed from V and 0 bases from J, the gap between germline ends came to 5 bases. The CDR3 extends over 11 amino acids. CDR3 coding DNA: TGTGCCAGCCGGTACTCCTACGAGCAGTACTTC. This sequence encodes CASRYSYEQYF.

The genes are TRBV4-1 and TRBJ2-4, with TRBD2 as a possible D gene (6 bases). This CDR3 region has 16 residues. The germline V gene encodes CDR1 MGHRA and CDR2 YSYEKL. The V gene lost 4 bases and the J gene lost 1 base, with 14 bases spanning the gap. The CDR3 region has the DNA TGCGCCAGCAGCCTTCCCGTGCGGGGCGCCAAAAACATTCAGTACTTC. Translated: CASSLPVRGAKNIQYF.

This clonotype was observed a handful of times. The chain is built from TRBV20-1 and TRBJ1-6; the D is unclear. CDR1 is DFQATT, CDR2 SNEGSKA, per germline (reference sequence). The CDR3 runs to 15 residues. Trimming took off 6 bases at V and 0 bases at J, with 12 bases between the two ends. The CDR3 sequence: CSAPDPGSYNSPLHF. DNA of the CDR3: TGCAGTGCCCCCGACCCGGGCTCCTATAATTCACCCCTCCACTTT.

With regard to this clonotype: Being one base from a much bigger clone, this may be a read error. The chain employs TRBV6-2 or TRBV6-3 and TRBJ1-2, with TRBD1 matching 9 bases. From germline, CDR1 is MNHEY and CDR2 SVGEGT. V was clipped by 3 bases and J by 2 bases; unmatched bases: 1. The CDR3 consists of 14 residues. DNA for the CDR3: TGTGCCAGCAGTTATGGGACAGGGAACTATGGCTACACCTTC. Protein sequence: CASSYGTGNYGYTF.

This clonotype was seen many times. The gene calls are TRBV7-9 and TRBJ1-2, with unresolved D. The germline V and J ends were trimmed by 3 bases and 8 bases, with 16 bases remaining between them. The CDR3 contains 14 residues. Per germline, CDR1 SEHNR and CDR2 FQNEAQ (reference sequence). CDR3 amino acids: CASSLGGIAGGYTF. The CDR3 DNA reads as TGTGCCAGCAGCTTGGGCGGGATCGCCGGGGGCTACACCTTC.

This clonotype turned up a few times. The chain employs TRBV2 and TRBJ2-2; a possible D gene is TRBD1 (6 bases). Germline assignment: CDR1 SNHLY and CDR2 FYNNEI. CDR3 size: 15 residues. With 3 bases removed from V and 6 bases from J, the gap between germline ends came to 14 bases. CDR3 coding DNA: TGTGCCAGCAGTGACCGACAGGCTGGGGCCGGGGAGCTGTTTTTT. It codes for CASSDRQAGAGELFF.

This CDR3 is CASSQGTGPQPQHF. CDR3 coding DNA: TGTGCCAGCAGCCAAGGGACGGGGCCTCAGCCCCAGCATTTT. The chain has TRBV3-1 and TRBJ1-5; the D gene is possibly TRBD1 (5 bases). V was shortened by 1 base and J by 6 bases, with 10 bases between the two germline ends. CDR1 and CDR2 (germline): LGHDT, YNNKEL (reference sequence). The CDR3 has 14 amino acids.

This clonotype showed up just a few times. A much larger clone differs from this one at a single base, so this may be a read error. The chain employs TRBV6-5 and TRBJ2-2; tentatively, D is TRBD2 (5 bases). The V gene's germline CDR1 is MNHEY and CDR2 SVGAGI. This CDR3 comprises 15 residues. The CDR3 nucleotides are TGTACCAGCAGTTACTCTGGCGCGGGCACCGGGGAGCTGTTTTTT. Protein sequence: CTSSYSGAGTGELFF.

V usage is TRBV3-1 and J usage is TRBJ2-7; either TRBD1 or TRBD2 may supply D (6 bases each). Germline lookup yields CDR1 LGHDT and CDR2 YNNKEL (reference sequence). Trimming cost V 0 bases and J 4 bases, with 16 bases left between them. The CDR3 sequence is 16 residues long. The CDR3 here is CASSQDVVRGVYEQYF. In DNA form, the CDR3 reads TGTGCCAGCAGCCAAGATGTGGTAAGGGGGGTTTACGAGCAGTACTTC.

This clonotype was found many times. This chain uses TRBV27 with TRBJ1-6, with D maybe TRBD1 (6 bases). V was clipped by 3 bases and J by 4 bases, with 10 bases between them. There are 15 residues in the CDR3. Germline loops: CDR1 MNHEY, CDR2 SMNVEV (reference sequence). CDR3 amino acids: CASSFGTGYNSPLHF. CDR3 nucleotide sequence: TGTGCCAGCAGTTTTGGTACAGGGTATAATTCACCCCTCCACTTT.

This clonotype was seen at least ten times. The rearrangement joins TRBV6-1 to TRBJ2-5, with 10 positions matching TRBD2. CDR1 and CDR2 (germline): MNHNS, SASEGT. Unmatched junction bases numbered 13, after V lost 7 bases and J lost 5 bases. This CDR3 has 16 amino acids. The CDR3 DNA reads TGTGCCAGCACCCACCCGGTAGCGGGAGGTTTGGAGACCCAGTACTTC. Amino acids: CASTHPVAGGLETQYF.

This clonotype came up many times. J is TRBJ1-2 and V is TRBV13; D is ambiguous. V dropped 0 bases and J dropped 3 bases, with 11 bases sitting between them. CDR3 length: 15 amino acids. Germline assignment: CDR1 PRHDT and CDR2 FYEKMQ (reference sequence). In DNA form, the CDR3 reads TGTGCCAGCAGCTTAGGGCGGGGTGGAGACTATGGCTACACCTTC. Protein product: CASSLGRGGDYGYTF.

There are many counts of this clonotype. One end of the junction fails to match germline, which may point to a read error. The chain employs TRBV12-3 or TRBV12-4 and TRBJ1-2; TRBD1 is a possible D gene (6 bases). The CDR3 runs to 12 residues. CDR3 DNA: TGTGCCAGCAGTGCCCCTGGACAGAGCCCGTATTTC. Residues: CASSAPGQSPYF.

The rearrangement uses TRBV5-1 and TRBJ2-2, with D uncertain. The CDR3 spans 13 residues. Germline V gene lookup returns CDR1 SGHRS and CDR2 YFSETQ. V was shortened by 4 bases and J by 5 bases, with 9 bases between the two germline ends. The CDR3: CASSLPATGELFF. The DNA of the CDR3 is TGCGCCAGCAGCCTACCTGCGACCGGGGAGCTGTTTTTT.

This clonotype was found many times. The chain recombines TRBV28 with TRBJ1-5; D uncertain. From germline, CDR1 is MDHEN and CDR2 SYDVKM. This CDR3 has 15 amino acids. V was pared by 3 bases and J by 4 bases, with 13 bases between. The CDR3 is CASSLRQAGNQPQHF. In DNA form, the CDR3 reads TGTGCCAGCAGTTTGAGGCAGGCCGGGAATCAGCCCCAGCATTTT.

Concerning this clonotype: Possible read error: a much larger clone is one base away. V gene TRBV24-1 combines with J gene TRBJ1-4; TRBD1 matches 8 bases. Germline V gene lookup returns CDR1 KGHDR and CDR2 SFDVKD. The CDR3 loop spans 16 amino acids. The CDR3 DNA follows: TGTGTCACCAGTGAATCGGACAGGGCGCCTTTGGATAAACTGTTTTTT. This gives the protein CVTSESDRAPLDKLFF.